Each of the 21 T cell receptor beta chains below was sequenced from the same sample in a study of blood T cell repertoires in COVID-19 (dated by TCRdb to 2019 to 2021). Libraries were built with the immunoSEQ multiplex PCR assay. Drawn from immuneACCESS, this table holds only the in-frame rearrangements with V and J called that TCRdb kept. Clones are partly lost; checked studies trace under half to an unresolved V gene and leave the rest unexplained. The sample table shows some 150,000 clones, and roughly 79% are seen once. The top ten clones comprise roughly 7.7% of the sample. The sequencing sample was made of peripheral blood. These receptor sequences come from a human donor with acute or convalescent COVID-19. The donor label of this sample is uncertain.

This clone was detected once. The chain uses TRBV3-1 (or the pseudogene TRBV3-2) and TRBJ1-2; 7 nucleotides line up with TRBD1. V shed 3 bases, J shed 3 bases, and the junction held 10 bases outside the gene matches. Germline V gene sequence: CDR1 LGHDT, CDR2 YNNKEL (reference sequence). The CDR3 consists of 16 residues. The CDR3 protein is CASSQRDSARDYGYTF. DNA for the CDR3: TGTGCCAGCAGCCAGAGGGACAGCGCCAGAGACTATGGCTACACCTTC.

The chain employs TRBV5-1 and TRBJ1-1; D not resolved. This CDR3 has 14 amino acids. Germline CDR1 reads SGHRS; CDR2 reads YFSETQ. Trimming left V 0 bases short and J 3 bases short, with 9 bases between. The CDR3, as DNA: TGCGCCAGCAGCTTGGAAATAGGAGACACTGAAGCTTTCTTT. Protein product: CASSLEIGDTEAFF.

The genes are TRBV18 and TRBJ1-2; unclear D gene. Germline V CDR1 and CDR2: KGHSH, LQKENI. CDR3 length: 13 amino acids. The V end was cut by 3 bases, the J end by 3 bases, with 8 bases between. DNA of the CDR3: TGTGCCAGCTCACCCTTGGCAGACTATGGCTACACCTTC. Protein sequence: CASSPLADYGYTF.

The CDR3 coding sequence is TGTGCCAGCAGTGAAGCGAGTGACACCATATATTTT. Residues: CASSEASDTIYF. This chain links TRBV6-1 with TRBJ1-3; D is ambiguous. CDR3 length: 12 residues. V lost 0 bases, J lost 8 bases, and 5 bases lay in between. Germline V gives CDR1 MNHNS, CDR2 SASEGT.

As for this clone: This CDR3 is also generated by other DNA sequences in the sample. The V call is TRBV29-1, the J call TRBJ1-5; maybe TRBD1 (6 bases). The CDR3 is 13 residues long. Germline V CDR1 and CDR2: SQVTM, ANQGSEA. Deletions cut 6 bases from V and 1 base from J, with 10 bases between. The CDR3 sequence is CSVRTGSNQPQHF. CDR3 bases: TGCAGCGTCCGAACAGGGAGCAATCAGCCCCAGCATTTT. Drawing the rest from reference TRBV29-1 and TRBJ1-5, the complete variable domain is SAVISQKPSRDICQRGTSLTIQCQVDSQVTMMFWYRQQPGQSLTLIATANQGSEATYESGFVIDKFPISRPNLTFSTLTVSNMSPEDSSIYLCSVRTGSNQPQHFGDGTRLSIL.

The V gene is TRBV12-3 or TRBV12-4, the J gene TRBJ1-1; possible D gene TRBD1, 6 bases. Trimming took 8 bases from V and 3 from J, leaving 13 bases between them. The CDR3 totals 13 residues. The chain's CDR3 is CASFHRAYTEAFF. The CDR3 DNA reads TGTGCCAGCTTCCACAGGGCTTACACTGAAGCTTTCTTT.

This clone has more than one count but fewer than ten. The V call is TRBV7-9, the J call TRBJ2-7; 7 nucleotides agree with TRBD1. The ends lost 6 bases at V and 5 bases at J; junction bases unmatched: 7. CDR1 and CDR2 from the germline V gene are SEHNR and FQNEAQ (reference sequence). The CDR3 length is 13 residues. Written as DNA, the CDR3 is TGTGCCAGCAGGCCAACGACAGGGAACGAGCAGTACGTC. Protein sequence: CASRPTTGNEQYV.

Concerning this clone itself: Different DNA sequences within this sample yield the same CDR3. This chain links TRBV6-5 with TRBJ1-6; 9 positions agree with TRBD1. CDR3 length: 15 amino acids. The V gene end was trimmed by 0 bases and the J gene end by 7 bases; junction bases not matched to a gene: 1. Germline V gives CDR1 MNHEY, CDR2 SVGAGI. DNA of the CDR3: TGTGCCAGCAGTTACTCAGGGACAGGGAATTCACCCCTCCACTTT. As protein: CASSYSGTGNSPLHF.

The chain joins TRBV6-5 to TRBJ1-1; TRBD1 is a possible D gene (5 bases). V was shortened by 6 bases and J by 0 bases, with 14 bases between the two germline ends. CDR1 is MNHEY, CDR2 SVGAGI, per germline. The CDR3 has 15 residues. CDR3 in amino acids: CASRIDRHMNTEAFF. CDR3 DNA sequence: TGTGCCAGCAGGATTGACAGACACATGAACACTGAAGCTTTCTTT.

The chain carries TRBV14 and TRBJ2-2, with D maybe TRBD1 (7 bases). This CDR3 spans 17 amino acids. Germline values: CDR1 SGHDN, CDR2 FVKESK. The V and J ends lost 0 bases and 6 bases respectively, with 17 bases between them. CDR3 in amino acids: CASSQDRAGGTPGELFF. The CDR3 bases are TGTGCCAGCAGCCAAGATAGAGCAGGGGGGACTCCCGGGGAGCTGTTTTTT. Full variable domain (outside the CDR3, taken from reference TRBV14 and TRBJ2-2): EAGVTQFPSHSVIEKGQTVTLRCDPISGHDNLYWYRRVMGKEIKFLLHFVKESKQDESGMPNNRFLAERTGGTYSTLKVQPAELEDSGVYFCASSQDRAGGTPGELFFGEGSRLTVL.

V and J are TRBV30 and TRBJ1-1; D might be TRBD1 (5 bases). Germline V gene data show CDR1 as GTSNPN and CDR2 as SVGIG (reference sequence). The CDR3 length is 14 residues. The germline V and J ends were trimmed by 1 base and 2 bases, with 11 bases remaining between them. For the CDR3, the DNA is TGTGCCTGGAGTGGTGGGGGGAGTAACACTGAAGCTTTCTTT. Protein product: CAWSGGGSNTEAFF.

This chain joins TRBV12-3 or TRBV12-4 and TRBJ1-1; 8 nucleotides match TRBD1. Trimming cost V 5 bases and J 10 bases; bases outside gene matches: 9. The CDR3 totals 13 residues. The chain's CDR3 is CASSRGAGGGAFF. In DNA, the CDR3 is TGTGCCAGCAGTAGGGGGGCAGGGGGCGGAGCTTTCTTT.

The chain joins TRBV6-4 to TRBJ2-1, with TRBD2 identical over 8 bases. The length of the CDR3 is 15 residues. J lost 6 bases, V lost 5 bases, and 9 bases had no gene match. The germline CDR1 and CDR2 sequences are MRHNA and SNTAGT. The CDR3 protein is CASSPGGALSNEQFF. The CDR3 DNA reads TGTGCCAGCAGTCCCGGGGGGGCCTTAAGCAATGAGCAGTTCTTC.

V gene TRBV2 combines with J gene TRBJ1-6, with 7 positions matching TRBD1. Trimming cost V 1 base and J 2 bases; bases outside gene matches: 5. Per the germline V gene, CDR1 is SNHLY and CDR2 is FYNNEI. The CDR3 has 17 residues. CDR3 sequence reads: CASSEGGGFAYNSPLHF. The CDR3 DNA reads TGTGCCAGCAGTGAAGGAGGGGGCTTCGCCTATAATTCACCCCTCCACTTT.

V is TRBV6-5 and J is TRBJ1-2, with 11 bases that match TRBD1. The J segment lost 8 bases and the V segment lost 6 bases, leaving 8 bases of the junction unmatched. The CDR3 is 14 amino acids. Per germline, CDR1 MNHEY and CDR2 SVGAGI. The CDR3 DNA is TGTGCCAGCAGCCCCGGACAGGGGGCGCGGGGCTACACCTTC. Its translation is CASSPGQGARGYTF.

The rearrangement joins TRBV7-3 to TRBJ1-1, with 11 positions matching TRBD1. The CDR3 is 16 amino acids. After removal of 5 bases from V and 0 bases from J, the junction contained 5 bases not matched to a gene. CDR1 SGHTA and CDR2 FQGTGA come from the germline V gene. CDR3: CASSHGTGGMNTEAFF. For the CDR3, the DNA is TGTGCCAGCAGCCACGGGACAGGGGGTATGAACACTGAAGCTTTCTTT.

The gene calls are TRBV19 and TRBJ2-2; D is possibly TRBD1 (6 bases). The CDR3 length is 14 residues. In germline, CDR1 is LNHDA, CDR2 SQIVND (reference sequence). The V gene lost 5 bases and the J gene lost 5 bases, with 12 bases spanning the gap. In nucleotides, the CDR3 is TGTGCCAGTAGTCCCACAGGGCGGACCGGGGAGCTGTTTTTT. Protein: CASSPTGRTGELFF.

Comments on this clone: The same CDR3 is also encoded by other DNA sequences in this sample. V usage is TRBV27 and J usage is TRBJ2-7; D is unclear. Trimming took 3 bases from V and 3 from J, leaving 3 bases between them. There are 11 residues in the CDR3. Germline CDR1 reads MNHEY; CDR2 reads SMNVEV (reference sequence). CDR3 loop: CASSFGYEQYF. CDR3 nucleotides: TGTGCCAGCAGTTTCGGCTACGAGCAGTACTTC.

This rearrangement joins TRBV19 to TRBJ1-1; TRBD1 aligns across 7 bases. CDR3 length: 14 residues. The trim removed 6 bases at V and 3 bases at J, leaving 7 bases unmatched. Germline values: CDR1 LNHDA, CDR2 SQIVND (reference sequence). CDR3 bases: TGTGCCAGTAGGTTCTTGCAGGGGGACACTGAAGCTTTCTTT. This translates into CASRFLQGDTEAFF.

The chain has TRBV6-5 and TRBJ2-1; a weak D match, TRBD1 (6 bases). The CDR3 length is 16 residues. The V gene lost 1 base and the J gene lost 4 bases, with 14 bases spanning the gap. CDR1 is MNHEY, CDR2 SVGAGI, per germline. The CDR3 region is CASSYFSSDSYNEQFF. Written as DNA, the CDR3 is TGTGCCAGCAGTTACTTTTCCTCGGACAGTTACAATGAGCAGTTCTTC.

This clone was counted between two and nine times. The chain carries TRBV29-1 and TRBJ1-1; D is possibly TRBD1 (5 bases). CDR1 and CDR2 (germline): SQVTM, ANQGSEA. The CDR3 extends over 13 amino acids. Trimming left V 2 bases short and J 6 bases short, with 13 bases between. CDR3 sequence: CSVERGSDAEAFF. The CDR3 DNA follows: TGCAGCGTTGAAAGGGGTAGTGACGCTGAAGCTTTCTTT.